A selection of T cell receptor beta chains follows, all from one sample in a study of blood T cell repertoires in COVID-19. TCRdb's copy holds only in-frame clones and misses some; the assay was immunoSEQ multiplex PCR. Of hundreds of thousands of clones in the sample, about 82% are singletons; the top ten hold 4.5% to 6%. Sequencing used peripheral blood. The receptor set was obtained from a man aged 50 or older with active or convalescent COVID-19. The CDR3 runs from the conserved cysteine through the conserved F or W. The D gene is left open where the match is weak. Where a row states a size, it is once, few, many or the class of an expanded clone; other rows omit it.

clone size: NA; J gene: TRBJ2-5; D gene: TRBD1; V gene: TRBV10-1; CDR3 DNA: TGCGCCAGCGGAGGCGGGACAGGCGATCGGAGCCAAGAGACCCAGTACTTC; CDR3 protein: CASGGGTGDRSQETQYF
clone size: NA; J gene: TRBJ1-1; D gene: NA; V gene: TRBV5-1; CDR3 DNA: TGCGCCAGCAGCTTGGAGGGGCAGGGTTGGGACACTGAAGCTTTCTTT; CDR3 protein: CASSLEGQGWDTEAFF
clone size: NA; J gene: TRBJ2-3; D gene: TRBD1; V gene: TRBV11-2; CDR3 DNA: TGTGCCAGCAGCTTAGGCACAGGGGCCAACACAGATACGCAGTATTTT; CDR3 protein: CASSLGTGANTDTQYF
clone size: NA; J gene: TRBJ1-2; D gene: NA; V gene: TRBV12-3/TRBV12-4; CDR3 DNA: TGTGCCAGCAACATAGCAGGGGACTATGGCTACACCTTC; CDR3 protein: CASNIAGDYGYTF
clone size: NA; J gene: TRBJ1-1; D gene: NA; V gene: TRBV3-1/TRBV3-2; CDR3 DNA: TGTGCCAGCGGCGACTTTGCGGTGGCTGAAGCTTTCTTT; CDR3 protein: CASGDFAVAEAFF
clone size: NA; J gene: TRBJ1-2; D gene: NA; V gene: TRBV21-1; CDR3 DNA: TGTGCCAGCAGCAAAGGTAAGCGGGTAGGTTGCTATGGCTACACCTTC; CDR3 protein: CASSKGKRVGCYGYTF
clone size: once; J gene: TRBJ1-6; D gene: NA; V gene: TRBV18; CDR3 DNA: TGTGCCAGCTCACCGATGGACGACCCTAGCTCACCCCTCCACTTT; CDR3 protein: CASSPMDDPSSPLHF
clone size: NA; J gene: TRBJ2-7; D gene: NA; V gene: TRBV6-5; CDR3 DNA: TGTGCCAGCGAAACAGGTTCCCCCTACGAGCAGTACTTC; CDR3 protein: CASETGSPYEQYF
clone size: NA; J gene: TRBJ1-1; D gene: TRBD1; V gene: TRBV19; CDR3 DNA: TGTGCCAGTAGTTTCAGGGGGTTTAGCTCTGAAGCTTTCTTT; CDR3 protein: CASSFRGFSSEAFF
clone size: NA; J gene: TRBJ1-1; D gene: TRBD1; V gene: TRBV5-1; CDR3 DNA: TGCGCCAGCACCCTGAGGGGCAGGGGGCAGAACACTGAAGCTTTCTTT; CDR3 protein: CASTLRGRGQNTEAFF
clone size: NA; J gene: TRBJ1-2; D gene: NA; V gene: TRBV6-6; CDR3 DNA: TGTGCCAGCAGTTACGGTGAGCCAGGGCCTAACTATGGCTACACCTTC; CDR3 protein: CASSYGEPGPNYGYTF
clone size: NA; J gene: TRBJ2-7; D gene: TRBD2; V gene: TRBV18; CDR3 DNA: TGTGCCAGCTCGCCTCCGGGACTAGCTTACGAGCAGTACTTC; CDR3 protein: CASSPPGLAYEQYF
clone size: NA; J gene: TRBJ2-3; D gene: NA; V gene: TRBV3-1/TRBV3-2; CDR3 DNA: TGTGCCAGCAGCCAAGACAGGGCTACGCAGTATTTT; CDR3 protein: CASSQDRATQYF
clone size: once; J gene: TRBJ2-1; D gene: TRBD2; V gene: TRBV24-1; CDR3 DNA: TGTGCCACCAGTGATCCTCGGACTAGCGGGAGCGAGCAGTTCTTC; CDR3 protein: CATSDPRTSGSEQFF
clone size: NA; J gene: TRBJ1-2; D gene: NA; V gene: TRBV6-5; CDR3 DNA: TGTGCCAGCAGGGGAGGACAAGCCTATGGCTACACCTTC; CDR3 protein: CASRGGQAYGYTF
clone size: NA; J gene: TRBJ1-1; D gene: TRBD1; V gene: TRBV13; CDR3 DNA: TGTGCCAGCAGATTCGGGTTGAGGGGGCGAAGCACTGAAGCTTTCTTT; CDR3 protein: CASRFGLRGRSTEAFF
clone size: NA; J gene: TRBJ2-2; D gene: NA; V gene: TRBV7-9; CDR3 DNA: TGTGCCAGCAGAACCGGGACTTCCACCGGGGAGCTGTTTTTT; CDR3 protein: CASRTGTSTGELFF
clone size: NA; J gene: TRBJ2-2; D gene: TRBD2; V gene: TRBV9; CDR3 DNA: TGTGCCAGCAGTCCTGGACTAGCGGGTTCAAACGGGGAGCTGTTTTTT; CDR3 protein: CASSPGLAGSNGELFF
clone size: NA; J gene: TRBJ2-5; D gene: NA; V gene: TRBV28; CDR3 DNA: TGTGCCAGCAGTTCCTTTGTAAGCGGGCCACAAGAGACCCAGTACTTC; CDR3 protein: CASSSFVSGPQETQYF
clone size: once; J gene: TRBJ2-1; D gene: NA; V gene: TRBV4-1; CDR3 DNA: TGCGCCAGCAGCCGATGGACTGGAAAGTACAATGAGCAGTTCTTC; CDR3 protein: CASSRWTGKYNEQFF
clone size: few; J gene: TRBJ2-1; D gene: TRBD1; V gene: TRBV6-1; CDR3 DNA: TGTGCCAGCAGTGACCCAGGGGGTGCCTCCTACAATGAGCAGTTCTTC; CDR3 protein: CASSDPGGASYNEQFF
clone size: NA; J gene: TRBJ2-7; D gene: TRBD1; V gene: TRBV29-1; CDR3 DNA: TGCAGCGTCAGGGGGAACTCCTACGAGCAGTACTTC; CDR3 protein: CSVRGNSYEQYF
clone size: NA; J gene: TRBJ1-2; D gene: NA; V gene: TRBV6-2/TRBV6-3; CDR3 DNA: TGTGCCAGCAGCCTGACAGGACTAGGTGGCTACACCTTC; CDR3 protein: CASSLTGLGGYTF
clone size: NA; J gene: TRBJ2-7; D gene: TRBD2; V gene: TRBV28; CDR3 DNA: TGTGCCAGCAGTTTATATATGGGGGAGGGGTTTAGCTCCGAGCAGTACTTC; CDR3 protein: CASSLYMGEGFSSEQYF
clone size: once; J gene: TRBJ2-1; D gene: TRBD2; V gene: TRBV30; CDR3 DNA: TGTGCCTCCTCCTCCGGGACTAGCGAGTACAATGAGCAGTTCTTC; CDR3 protein: CASSSGTSEYNEQFF
clone size: NA; J gene: TRBJ2-3; D gene: NA; V gene: TRBV27; CDR3 DNA: TGTGCCAGCAGTCCTTTCGGGGTAGGCACAGATACGCAGTATTTT; CDR3 protein: CASSPFGVGTDTQYF
clone size: NA; J gene: TRBJ1-1; D gene: NA; V gene: TRBV28; CDR3 DNA: TGTGCCAGCACCCGGGGGGGCACCTCAGAAGCTTTCTTT; CDR3 protein: CASTRGGTSEAFF
clone size: NA; J gene: TRBJ1-1; D gene: NA; V gene: TRBV18; CDR3 DNA: TGTGCCAGCTCAGAGAGGCAGACGAACACTGAAGCTTTCTTT; CDR3 protein: CASSERQTNTEAFF
clone size: NA; J gene: TRBJ1-6; D gene: NA; V gene: TRBV4-1; CDR3 DNA: TGCGCCAGCAGCCAAGATCGGCTAGGCTATAATTCACCCCTCCACTTT; CDR3 protein: CASSQDRLGYNSPLHF
clone size: NA; J gene: TRBJ1-6; D gene: NA; V gene: TRBV2; CDR3 DNA: TGTGCCAGCAGTGAACTGAGGCAGATCAATTCACCCCTCCACTTT; CDR3 protein: CASSELRQINSPLHF
clone size: NA; J gene: TRBJ1-6; D gene: NA; V gene: TRBV2; CDR3 DNA: TGTGCCAGCAGTGAACGGGGGAACTATAATTCACCCCTCCACTTT; CDR3 protein: CASSERGNYNSPLHF
clone size: NA; J gene: TRBJ2-1; D gene: TRBD2; V gene: TRBV18; CDR3 DNA: TGTGCCAGCTCCCTCCTGACTAGCGGAGCCTACAATGAGCAGTTCTTC; CDR3 protein: CASSLLTSGAYNEQFF
clone size: NA; J gene: TRBJ1-6; D gene: NA; V gene: TRBV27; CDR3 DNA: TGTGCCAGCAGTTTTTCAGGGCTTGGGAATTCACCCCTCCACTTT; CDR3 protein: CASSFSGLGNSPLHF
clone size: NA; J gene: TRBJ2-1; D gene: NA; V gene: TRBV9; CDR3 DNA: TGTGCCAGCAGCTCCCAAGGGAGCTCCTACAATGAGCAGTTCTTC; CDR3 protein: CASSSQGSSYNEQFF
clone size: NA; J gene: TRBJ2-5; D gene: NA; V gene: TRBV30; CDR3 DNA: NA; CDR3 protein: CAWSVGAGALTPYF
clone size: NA; J gene: TRBJ2-7; D gene: NA; V gene: TRBV7-8; CDR3 DNA: TGTGCCAGCAGCTTAGCGCCGGGGGGCCCCGAGCAGTACTTC; CDR3 protein: CASSLAPGGPEQYF
clone size: NA; J gene: TRBJ2-6; D gene: NA; V gene: TRBV15; CDR3 DNA: TGTGCCACCAGCAGAGTCCCGGAGACTGGGGCCAACGTCCTGACTTTC; CDR3 protein: CATSRVPETGANVLTF
clone size: NA; J gene: TRBJ1-2; D gene: NA; V gene: TRBV4-2; CDR3 DNA: TGTGCCAGCAGCCAAGATCTGGGGGGTTTGGGCTATGGCTACACCTTC; CDR3 protein: CASSQDLGGLGYGYTF
clone size: NA; J gene: TRBJ2-7; D gene: NA; V gene: TRBV2; CDR3 DNA: TGTGCCAGCGGTAGAACTAGCTCCTACGAGCAGTACTTC; CDR3 protein: CASGRTSSYEQYF
clone size: NA; J gene: TRBJ2-2; D gene: NA; V gene: TRBV7-9; CDR3 DNA: TGTGCCAGCAGTTTACAGGTAGCCGGGGAGCTGTTTTTT; CDR3 protein: CASSLQVAGELFF
clone size: NA; J gene: TRBJ2-3; D gene: NA; V gene: TRBV7-9; CDR3 DNA: TGTGCCAGCAGCTCCCCCGGGACTAGCACAGATACGCAGTATTTT; CDR3 protein: CASSSPGTSTDTQYF
clone size: NA; J gene: TRBJ2-6; D gene: NA; V gene: TRBV14; CDR3 DNA: TGTGCCAGCAGCCGACAGCTAGTGGTGGCTGGGGCCAACGTCCTGACTTTC; CDR3 protein: CASSRQLVVAGANVLTF
clone size: NA; J gene: TRBJ2-4; D gene: TRBD2; V gene: TRBV20-1; CDR3 DNA: TGCAGTGCTAGTAGGCTAGCGGGAGTAGCAGTCAAAAACATTCAGTACTTC; CDR3 protein: CSASRLAGVAVKNIQYF
clone size: NA; J gene: TRBJ1-2; D gene: NA; V gene: TRBV19; CDR3 DNA: TGTGCCAGTATGGGCAGGGACTATGGCTACACCTTC; CDR3 protein: CASMGRDYGYTF
clone size: NA; J gene: TRBJ2-5; D gene: TRBD1; V gene: TRBV18; CDR3 DNA: TGTGCCAGCTCACCAAGCCCGGGACAGCAAGAGACCCAGTACTTC; CDR3 protein: CASSPSPGQQETQYF
clone size: NA; J gene: TRBJ1-1; D gene: NA; V gene: TRBV29-1; CDR3 DNA: TGCAGCGCCCGACCCCCAATCTACGGGATGAACACTGAAGCTTTCTTT; CDR3 protein: CSARPPIYGMNTEAFF
clone size: NA; J gene: TRBJ1-3; D gene: NA; V gene: TRBV5-1; CDR3 DNA: TGCGCCAGCAGCCTTGGGCAAAGCTCTGGAAACACCATATATTTT; CDR3 protein: CASSLGQSSGNTIYF
clone size: few; J gene: TRBJ2-7; D gene: TRBD2; V gene: TRBV19; CDR3 DNA: TGTGCCAGTAGTATTGCCGGGACTAGCTCCCCCGAGCAGTACTTC; CDR3 protein: CASSIAGTSSPEQYF
clone size: NA; J gene: TRBJ1-3; D gene: NA; V gene: TRBV4-3; CDR3 DNA: TGCGCCAGCAGCCAAGAAACAGGGTACGGCACCATATATTTT; CDR3 protein: CASSQETGYGTIYF
clone size: NA; J gene: TRBJ1-2; D gene: TRBD1; V gene: TRBV2; CDR3 DNA: TGTGCCAGCAGTGAATCCACAGGGGACTATGGCTACACCTTC; CDR3 protein: CASSESTGDYGYTF
clone size: few; J gene: TRBJ2-7; D gene: NA; V gene: TRBV12-3/TRBV12-4; CDR3 DNA: TGTGCCAGCAGTTATCTAGCGAGCCACGAGCAGTACTTC; CDR3 protein: CASSYLASHEQYF
clone size: NA; J gene: TRBJ2-1; D gene: NA; V gene: TRBV6-5; CDR3 DNA: TGTGCCAGCATTCGCGAGGTTCGAGGTGAGCAGTTCTTC; CDR3 protein: CASIREVRGEQFF
clone size: NA; J gene: TRBJ1-4; D gene: NA; V gene: TRBV4-3; CDR3 DNA: TGCGCCAGCAGCCAAGATCTGACTAATGAAAAACTGTTTTTT; CDR3 protein: CASSQDLTNEKLFF
clone size: NA; J gene: TRBJ1-2; D gene: TRBD1; V gene: TRBV24-1; CDR3 DNA: TGTGCCACCAGTGCAGGGGGCAACTATGGCTACACCTTC; CDR3 protein: CATSAGGNYGYTF
clone size: NA; J gene: TRBJ2-6; D gene: TRBD2; V gene: TRBV5-1; CDR3 DNA: TGCGCCAGCAGCGTGACTAGCGGGACCTCTGGGGCCAACGTCCTGACTTTC; CDR3 protein: CASSVTSGTSGANVLTF
clone size: NA; J gene: TRBJ2-7; D gene: NA; V gene: TRBV6-6; CDR3 DNA: TGTGCCAGCAGTGCTACTACAGGGCCCTCCTACGAGCAGTACTTC; CDR3 protein: CASSATTGPSYEQYF
clone size: few; J gene: TRBJ2-5; D gene: NA; V gene: TRBV29-1; CDR3 DNA: TGCAGCGTTGAAGGCAGGGGTCTAAAAGAGACCCAGTACTTC; CDR3 protein: CSVEGRGLKETQYF
clone size: NA; J gene: TRBJ1-5; D gene: TRBD1; V gene: TRBV27; CDR3 DNA: TGTGCCAGCAGTAAAAACAGGGGGAATCAGCCCCAGCATTTT; CDR3 protein: CASSKNRGNQPQHF
clone size: NA; J gene: TRBJ2-2; D gene: NA; V gene: TRBV6-1; CDR3 DNA: TGTGCCAGCAGTGAAGGAGTACCGGGCACCGGGGAGCTGTTTTTT; CDR3 protein: CASSEGVPGTGELFF